The clone carrying this T cell receptor (beta chain) has only a few counts. Its antigen is unknown. These data originate in a study of T-cell memory formation after mild COVID-19. Whole-study findings and limits: Among clones contracting day 15 to 85, CD4/CD8 was balanced, whereas later expanders leaned CD4+.

TCRdb re-called the 5' RACE reads with MiXCR, one entry per CDR3 protein. This table has about 390,000 distinct CDR3 sequences, roughly 15% appearing once. The CDR3 spans 15 residues. Trimming left V 5 bases short and J 0 bases short, with 8 bases between. The germline gives CDR1 MNHEY, CDR2 SVGAGI. The sample comprised PBMCs or a T cell subset sorted from them (not recorded which). This clonotype was sampled from a man aged 18 to 30 who had mild COVID-19 (a few samples of this study predate the infection). Cell type and time point are not known. The chain recombines TRBV6-5 with TRBJ2-6; D unclear. DNA for the CDR3: TGTGCCAGCAGTGCCCGGAACTCTGGGGCCAACGTCCTGACTTTC. Protein: CASSARNSGANVLTF.